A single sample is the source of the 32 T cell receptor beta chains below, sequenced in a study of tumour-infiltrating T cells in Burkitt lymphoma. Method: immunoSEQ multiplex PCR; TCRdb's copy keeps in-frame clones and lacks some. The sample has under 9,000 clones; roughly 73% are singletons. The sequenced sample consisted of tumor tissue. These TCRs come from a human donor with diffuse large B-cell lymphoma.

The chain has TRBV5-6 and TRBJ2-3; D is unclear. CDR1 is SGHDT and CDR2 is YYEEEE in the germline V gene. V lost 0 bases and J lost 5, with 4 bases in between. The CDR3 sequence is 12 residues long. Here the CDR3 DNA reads TGTGCCAGCAGCTTGGCGTTAGATACGCAGTATTTT. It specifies CASSLALDTQYF.

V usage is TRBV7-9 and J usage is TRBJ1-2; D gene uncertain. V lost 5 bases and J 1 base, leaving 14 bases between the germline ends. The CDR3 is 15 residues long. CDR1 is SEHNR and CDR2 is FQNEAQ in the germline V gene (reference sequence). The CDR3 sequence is CASSPPTFRNYGYTF. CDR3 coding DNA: TGTGCCAGCAGCCCCCCGACGTTTCGTAACTATGGCTACACCTTC.

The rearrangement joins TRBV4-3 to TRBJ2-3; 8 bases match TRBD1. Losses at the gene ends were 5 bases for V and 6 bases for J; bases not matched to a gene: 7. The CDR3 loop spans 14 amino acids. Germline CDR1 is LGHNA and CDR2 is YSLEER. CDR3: CASSVDRVRDTQYF. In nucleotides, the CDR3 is TGCGCCAGCAGCGTGGACAGGGTAAGGGATACGCAGTATTTT.

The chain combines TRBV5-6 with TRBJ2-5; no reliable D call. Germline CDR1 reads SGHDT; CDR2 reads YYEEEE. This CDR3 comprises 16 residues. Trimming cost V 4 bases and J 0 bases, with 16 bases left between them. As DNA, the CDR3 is TGTGCCAGCAGCCCAACTTTGGTATCGTACCAAGAGACCCAGTACTTC. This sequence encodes CASSPTLVSYQETQYF.

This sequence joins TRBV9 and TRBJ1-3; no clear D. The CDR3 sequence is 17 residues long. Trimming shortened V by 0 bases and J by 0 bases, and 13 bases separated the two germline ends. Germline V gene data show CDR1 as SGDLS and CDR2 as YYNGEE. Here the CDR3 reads CASSVGHAVLSGNTIYF. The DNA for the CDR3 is TGTGCCAGCAGCGTAGGACATGCGGTCCTCTCTGGAAACACCATATATTTT.

The CDR3 spells CASSPHFENEQFF. The CDR3 DNA reads as TGTGCCAGCAGCCCGCATTTCGAGAATGAGCAGTTCTTC. The chain carries TRBV14 and TRBJ2-1, with no clear D. V lost 4 bases to trimming and J lost 7 bases, with 11 bases between them. CDR3 length: 13 residues. Germline V gene data show CDR1 as SGHDN and CDR2 as FVKESK.

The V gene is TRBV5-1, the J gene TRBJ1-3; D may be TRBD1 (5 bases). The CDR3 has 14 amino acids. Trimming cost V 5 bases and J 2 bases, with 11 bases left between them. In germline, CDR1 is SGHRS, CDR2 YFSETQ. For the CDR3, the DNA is TGCGCCAGCAGAAGTGAGGGGCCTGGAAACACCATATATTTT. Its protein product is CASRSEGPGNTIYF.

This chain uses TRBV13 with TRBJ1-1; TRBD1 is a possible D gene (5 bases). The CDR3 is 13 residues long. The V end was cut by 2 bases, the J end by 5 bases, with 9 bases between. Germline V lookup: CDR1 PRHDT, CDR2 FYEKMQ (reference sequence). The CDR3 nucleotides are TGTGCCAGCAGCTTAAGAGGGGCTACTGAAGCTTTCTTT. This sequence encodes CASSLRGATEAFF.

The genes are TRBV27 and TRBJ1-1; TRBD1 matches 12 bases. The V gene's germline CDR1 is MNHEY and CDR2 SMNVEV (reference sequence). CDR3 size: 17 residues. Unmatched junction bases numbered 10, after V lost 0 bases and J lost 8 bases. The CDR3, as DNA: TGTGCCAGCAGTTTATCGGTCCCCGGGACAGGGGGCGGGGAAGCTTTCTTT. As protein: CASSLSVPGTGGGEAFF.

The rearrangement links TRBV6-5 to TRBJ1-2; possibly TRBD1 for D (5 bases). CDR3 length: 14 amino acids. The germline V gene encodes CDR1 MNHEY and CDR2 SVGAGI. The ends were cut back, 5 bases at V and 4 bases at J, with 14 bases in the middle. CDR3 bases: TGTGCCAGCAGTGGGGCCTTTTCGGTCTATGGCTACACCTTC. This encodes CASSGAFSVYGYTF.

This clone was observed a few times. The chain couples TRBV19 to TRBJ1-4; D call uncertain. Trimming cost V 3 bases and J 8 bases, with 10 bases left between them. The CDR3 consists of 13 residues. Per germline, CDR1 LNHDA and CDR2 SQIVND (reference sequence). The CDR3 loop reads CASSIFPGEKLFF. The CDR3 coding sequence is TGTGCCAGTAGTATTTTCCCAGGAGAAAAACTGTTTTTT.

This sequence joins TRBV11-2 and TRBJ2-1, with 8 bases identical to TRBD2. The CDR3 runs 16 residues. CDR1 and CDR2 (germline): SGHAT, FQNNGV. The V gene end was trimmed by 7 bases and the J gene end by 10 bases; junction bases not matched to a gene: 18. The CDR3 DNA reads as TGTGCCAGCATCCAAAAGGGACTAGGGCCCCTCGCCGAGCAGTTCTTC. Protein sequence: CASIQKGLGPLAEQFF.

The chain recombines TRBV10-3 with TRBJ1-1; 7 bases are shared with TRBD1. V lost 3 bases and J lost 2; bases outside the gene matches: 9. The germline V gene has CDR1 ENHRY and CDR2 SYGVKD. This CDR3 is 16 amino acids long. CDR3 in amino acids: CAISDSPGQYNTEAFF. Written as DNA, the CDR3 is TGTGCCATCAGTGACTCGCCGGGACAGTATAACACTGAAGCTTTCTTT.

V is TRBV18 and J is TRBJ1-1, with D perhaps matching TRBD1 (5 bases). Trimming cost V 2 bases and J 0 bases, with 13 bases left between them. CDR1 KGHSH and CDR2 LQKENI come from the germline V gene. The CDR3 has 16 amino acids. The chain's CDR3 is CASSPTFGTVNTEAFF. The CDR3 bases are TGTGCCAGCTCACCAACTTTCGGGACGGTGAACACTGAAGCTTTCTTT.

In DNA, the CDR3 is TGTGCCAGCAGTGAATTGGGATACCAAGAGACCCAGTACTTC. It yields the protein CASSELGYQETQYF. The rearrangement joins TRBV2 to TRBJ2-5; D not certain. The CDR3 has 14 residues. The ends were cut back, 2 bases at V and 0 bases at J, with 7 bases in the middle. Germline lookup yields CDR1 SNHLY and CDR2 FYNNEI.

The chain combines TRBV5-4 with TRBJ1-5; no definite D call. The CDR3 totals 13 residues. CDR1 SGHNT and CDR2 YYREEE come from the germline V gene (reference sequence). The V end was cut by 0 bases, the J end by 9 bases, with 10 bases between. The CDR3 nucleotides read TGTGCCAGCAGCTTGGACGGGTTCAGGCCCCAGCATTTT. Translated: CASSLDGFRPQHF.

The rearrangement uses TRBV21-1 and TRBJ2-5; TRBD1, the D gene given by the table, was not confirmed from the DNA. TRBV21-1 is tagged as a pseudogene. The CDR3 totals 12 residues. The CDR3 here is CARRGDQETQYF. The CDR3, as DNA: TGTGCTCGCAGGGGGGACCAAGAGACCCAGTACTTC.

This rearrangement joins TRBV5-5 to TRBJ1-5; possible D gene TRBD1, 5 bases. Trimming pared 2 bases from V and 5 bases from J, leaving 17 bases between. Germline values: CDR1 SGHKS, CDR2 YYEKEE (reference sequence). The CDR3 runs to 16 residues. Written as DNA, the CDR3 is TGTGCCAGCAGCTTTGGACCCGGGACGCGATATCAGCCCCAGCATTTT. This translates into CASSFGPGTRYQPQHF.

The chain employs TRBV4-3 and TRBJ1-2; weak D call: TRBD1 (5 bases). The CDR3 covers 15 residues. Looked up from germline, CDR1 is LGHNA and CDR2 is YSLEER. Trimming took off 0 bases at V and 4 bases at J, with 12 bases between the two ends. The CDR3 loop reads CASSQDGRGLYGYTF. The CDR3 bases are TGCGCCAGCAGCCAAGACGGCCGGGGACTCTATGGCTACACCTTC.

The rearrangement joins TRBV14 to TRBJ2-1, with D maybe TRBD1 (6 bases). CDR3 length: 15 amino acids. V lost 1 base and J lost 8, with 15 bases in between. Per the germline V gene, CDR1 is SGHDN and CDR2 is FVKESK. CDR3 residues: CASSQVRGKVDEQFF. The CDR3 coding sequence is TGTGCCAGCAGCCAAGTGAGGGGGAAGGTCGATGAGCAGTTCTTC.

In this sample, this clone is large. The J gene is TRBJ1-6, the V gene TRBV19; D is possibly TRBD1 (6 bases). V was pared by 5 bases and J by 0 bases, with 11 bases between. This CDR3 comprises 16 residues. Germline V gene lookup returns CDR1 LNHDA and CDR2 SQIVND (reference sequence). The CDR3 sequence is CASSYGTRSYNSPLHF. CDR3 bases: TGTGCCAGTAGTTACGGGACACGCTCCTATAATTCACCCCTCCACTTT.

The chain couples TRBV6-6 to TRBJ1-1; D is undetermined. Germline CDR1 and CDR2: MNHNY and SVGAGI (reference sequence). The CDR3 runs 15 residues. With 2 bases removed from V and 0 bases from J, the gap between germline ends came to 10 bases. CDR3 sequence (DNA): TGTGCCAGCAGTTACGCGGCAGCCTTGAACACTGAAGCTTTCTTT. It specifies CASSYAAALNTEAFF.

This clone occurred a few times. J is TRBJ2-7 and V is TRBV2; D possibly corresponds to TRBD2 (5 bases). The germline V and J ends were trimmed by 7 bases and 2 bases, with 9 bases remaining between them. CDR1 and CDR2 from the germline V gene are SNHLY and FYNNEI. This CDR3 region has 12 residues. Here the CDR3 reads CASTYGAYEQYF. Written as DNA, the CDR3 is TGTGCCAGCACCTACGGGGCCTACGAGCAGTACTTC.

In DNA form, the CDR3 reads TGCAGCGTTGAAGAGGGCAGCTGGGCAGATACGCAGTATTTT. Amino acids: CSVEEGSWADTQYF. The chain couples TRBV29-1 to TRBJ2-3, with no clear D. Per germline, CDR1 SQVTM and CDR2 ANQGSEA. The CDR3 consists of 14 residues. V shed 0 bases and J shed 4 bases, with 11 bases lying between them.

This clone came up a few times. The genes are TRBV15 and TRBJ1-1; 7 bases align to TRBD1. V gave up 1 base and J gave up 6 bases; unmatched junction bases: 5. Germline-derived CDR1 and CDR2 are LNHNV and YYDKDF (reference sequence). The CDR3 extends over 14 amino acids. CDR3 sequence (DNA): TGTGCCACCAGCAGAGGTCAGGGGGACGCTGAAGCTTTCTTT. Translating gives CATSRGQGDAEAFF. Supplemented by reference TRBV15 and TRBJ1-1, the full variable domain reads DAMVIQNPRYQVTQFGKPVTLSCSQTLNHNVMYWYQQKSSQAPKLLFHYYDKDFNNEADTPDNFQSRRPNTSFCFLDIRSPGLGDTAMYLCATSRGQGDAEAFFGQGTRLTVV.

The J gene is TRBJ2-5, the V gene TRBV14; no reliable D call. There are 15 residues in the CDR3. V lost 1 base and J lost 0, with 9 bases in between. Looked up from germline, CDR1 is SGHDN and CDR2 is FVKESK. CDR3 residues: CASSQGTGYQETQYF. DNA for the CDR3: TGTGCCAGCAGCCAAGGAACGGGTTACCAAGAGACCCAGTACTTC.

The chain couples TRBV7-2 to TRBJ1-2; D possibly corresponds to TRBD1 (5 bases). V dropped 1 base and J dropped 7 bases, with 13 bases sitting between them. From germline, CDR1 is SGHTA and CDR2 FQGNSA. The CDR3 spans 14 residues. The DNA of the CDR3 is TGTGCCAGCAGCTTAGTGGGGGGGTCTAGTGGCTACACCTTC. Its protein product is CASSLVGGSSGYTF.

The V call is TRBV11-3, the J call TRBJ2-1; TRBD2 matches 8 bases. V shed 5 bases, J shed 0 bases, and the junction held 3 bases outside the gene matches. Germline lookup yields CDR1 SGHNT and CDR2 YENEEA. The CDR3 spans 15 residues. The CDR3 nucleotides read TGTGCCAGCAGCCCTGGGACTAGCTCCTACAATGAGCAGTTCTTC. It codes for CASSPGTSSYNEQFF.

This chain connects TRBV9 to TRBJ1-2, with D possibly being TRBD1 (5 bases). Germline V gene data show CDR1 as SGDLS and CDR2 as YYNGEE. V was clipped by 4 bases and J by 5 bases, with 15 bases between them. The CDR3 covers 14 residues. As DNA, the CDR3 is TGTGCCAGCAGCCCGGGGACGGCCGAGTATGGCTACACCTTC. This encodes CASSPGTAEYGYTF.

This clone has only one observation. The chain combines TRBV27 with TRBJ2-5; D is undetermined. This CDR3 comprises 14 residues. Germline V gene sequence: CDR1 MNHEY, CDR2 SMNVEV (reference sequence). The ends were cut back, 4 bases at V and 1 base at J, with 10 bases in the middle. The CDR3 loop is CASSSTRAQETQYF. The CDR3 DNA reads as TGTGCCAGCAGTTCAACACGGGCCCAAGAGACCCAGTACTTC.

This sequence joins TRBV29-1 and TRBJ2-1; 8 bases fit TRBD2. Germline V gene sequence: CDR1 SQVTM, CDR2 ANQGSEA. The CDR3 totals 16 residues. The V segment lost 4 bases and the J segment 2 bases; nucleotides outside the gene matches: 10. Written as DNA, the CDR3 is TGCAGCGTTGGGGCGTCCGGGGGGGGAGCCTACAATGAGCAGTTCTTC. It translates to CSVGASGGGAYNEQFF.

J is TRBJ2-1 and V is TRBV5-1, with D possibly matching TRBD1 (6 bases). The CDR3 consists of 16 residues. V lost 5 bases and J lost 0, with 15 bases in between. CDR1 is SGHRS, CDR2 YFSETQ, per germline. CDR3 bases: TGCGCCAGCAGTTACTCCGGGACATTCTCCTACAATGAGCAGTTCTTC. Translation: CASSYSGTFSYNEQFF. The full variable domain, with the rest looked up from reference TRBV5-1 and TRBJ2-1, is KAGVTQTPRYLIKTRGQQVTLSCSPISGHRSVSWYQQTPGQGLQFLFEYFSETQRNKGNFPGRFSGRQFSNSRSEMNVSTLELGDSALYLCASSYSGTFSYNEQFFGPGTRLTVL.